Shown below are 30 T cell receptor beta chains from a single sample sequenced in a study of siplizumab effects on memory and regulatory T cells. Profiling relied on immunoSEQ multiplex PCR, and the TCRdb table lists in-frame clones only, not all of them. This table has approximately 94,000 clones, about 96% appearing once. Sequencing was done on a sample of naive CD4+ T cells sorted from blood. The receptors were gathered from a human donor in good health.

This chain uses TRBV28 with TRBJ1-6; D may be TRBD1 (6 bases). The V end was cut by 5 bases, the J end by 7 bases, with 12 bases between. The CDR3 length is 14 residues. Germline V gene lookup returns CDR1 MDHEN and CDR2 SYDVKM. The CDR3 DNA is TGTGCCAGCAGTATCGGGACAAACAATTCACCCCTCCACTTT. Encoded protein: CASSIGTNNSPLHF. The whole variable domain, remainder taken from reference TRBV28 and TRBJ1-6, is DVKVTQSSRYLVKRTGEKVFLECVQDMDHENMFWYRQDPGLGLRLIYFSYDVKMKEKGDIPEGYSVSREKKERFSLILESASTNQTSMYLCASSIGTNNSPLHFGNGTRLTVT.

In its sample, this clone was seen once. The J gene is TRBJ1-6, the V gene TRBV4-3; D remains ambiguous. V was clipped by 1 base and J by 8 bases, with 12 bases between them. The V gene's germline CDR1 is LGHNA and CDR2 YSLEER. The CDR3 is 15 amino acids. The DNA for the CDR3 is TGCGCCAGCAGCCAAGTGATAATTTTCGATTCACCCCTCCACTTT. It translates to CASSQVIIFDSPLHF.

The sample holds a few counts of this clone. The chain is built from TRBV6-5 and TRBJ2-1; D gene unclear. Germline-derived CDR1 and CDR2 are MNHEY and SVGAGI. V was clipped by 2 bases and J by 11 bases, with 7 bases between them. The CDR3 sequence is 11 residues long. CDR3 region: CASSYNGQQFF. CDR3 nucleotides: TGTGCCAGCAGTTACAACGGACAGCAGTTCTTC.

This chain uses TRBV6-5 with TRBJ1-2, with D possibly matching TRBD1 (5 bases). Trimming removed 4 bases from V and 4 bases from J, with 16 bases in between. CDR1 and CDR2 from the germline V gene are MNHEY and SVGAGI. The CDR3 loop spans 15 amino acids. The CDR3 nucleotides are TGTGCCAGCAGTTCGTCCGGGGGAGGGACCTATGGCTACACCTTC. As protein: CASSSSGGGTYGYTF.

Worth noting for this clone: This specimen includes other DNA sequences encoding the same CDR3. CDR3 amino acids: CASSPMWDQGPDTQYF. The DNA of the CDR3 is TGCGCCAGCAGCCCTATGTGGGACCAGGGGCCAGATACGCAGTATTTT. V gene TRBV4-1 combines with J gene TRBJ2-3; D is possibly TRBD1 (6 bases). This CDR3 comprises 16 residues. Trimming took off 4 bases at V and 4 bases at J, with 18 bases between the two ends. The germline V gene encodes CDR1 MGHRA and CDR2 YSYEKL.

The genes are TRBV30 and TRBJ1-3; D not certain. CDR3 size: 12 residues. V lost 0 bases and J lost 4, with 4 bases in between. CDR1 GTSNPN and CDR2 SVGIG come from the germline V gene (reference sequence). CDR3 bases: TGTGCCTGGAGTGTTCCGGGAAACACCATATATTTT. Protein: CAWSVPGNTIYF.

The CDR3 DNA follows: TGTGCCAGCAGCTCAATAGGAGGGACAGCATTTAATACGCAGTATTTT. The encoded protein is CASSSIGGTAFNTQYF. This chain uses TRBV7-3 with TRBJ2-3; a possible D gene is TRBD1 (7 bases). Trimming stripped 4 bases from V and 7 bases from J, with 21 bases between. Germline V gives CDR1 SGHTA, CDR2 FQGTGA. This CDR3 has 16 residues.

The rearrangement links TRBV27 to TRBJ1-5; D call uncertain. V was shortened by 2 bases and J by 2 bases, with 7 bases between the two germline ends. CDR3 size: 14 residues. Germline CDR1 is MNHEY and CDR2 is SMNVEV (reference sequence). The CDR3 reads CASSLRLGNQPQHF. The DNA for the CDR3 is TGTGCCAGCAGTTTACGTCTCGGCAATCAGCCCCAGCATTTT.

This chain connects TRBV11-2 to TRBJ1-3; D unresolved. The CDR3 sequence is 12 residues long. Trimming took off 1 base at V and 6 bases at J, with 4 bases between the two ends. Germline-derived CDR1 and CDR2 are SGHAT and FQNNGV. CDR3: CASSLGSNTIYF. The DNA of the CDR3 is TGTGCCAGCAGCTTAGGTTCAAACACCATATATTTT. Full variable domain (remainder filled in from reference TRBV11-2 and TRBJ1-3): EAGVAQSPRYKIIEKRQSVAFWCNPISGHATLYWYQQILGQGPKLLIQFQNNGVVDDSQLPKDRFSAERLKGVDSTLKIQPAKLEDSAVYLCASSLGSNTIYFGEGSWLTVV.

This chain connects TRBV7-2 to TRBJ2-1; a weak D match, TRBD1 (5 bases). Germline V gene sequence: CDR1 SGHTA, CDR2 FQGNSA. The CDR3 is 16 residues long. The germline V and J ends were trimmed by 2 bases and 5 bases, with 16 bases remaining between them. In nucleotides, the CDR3 is TGTGCCAGCAGCTTATTAGGGCAGGGCCTAAACAATGAGCAGTTCTTC. Its translation: CASSLLGQGLNNEQFF.

This clone was seen only once. No DNA is shown, since the ends of the CDR3 on it are uncertain; the CDR3 is the one TCRdb lists. This chain connects TRBV19 to TRBJ2-5; TRBD2 is taken as the D call from the table, unchecked against the DNA. Germline CDR1 and CDR2: LNHDA and SQIVND (reference sequence). The CDR3 is made up of 14 amino acids, end residues included. CDR3 sequence: CASTSGLGYETQYF.

The V and J genes are TRBV5-1 and TRBJ2-7, with 7 bases lining up with TRBD1. This CDR3 has 13 amino acids. V was clipped by 4 bases and J by 2 bases; unmatched bases: 3. CDR1 and CDR2 (germline): SGHRS, YFSETQ. This chain's CDR3 is CASSDGQAYEQYF. The CDR3, as DNA: TGCGCCAGCAGCGACGGACAGGCCTACGAGCAGTACTTC.

The chain couples TRBV7-3 to TRBJ1-1; 9 nucleotides match TRBD1. This CDR3 contains 15 residues. V was pared by 5 bases and J by 4 bases, with 8 bases of the junction left unmatched. The V gene's germline CDR1 is SGHTA and CDR2 FQGTGA. The CDR3 DNA reads as TGTGCCAGCAGCCAACCGGGACAGGGTAGCACTGAAGCTTTCTTT. This codes for CASSQPGQGSTEAFF.

The chain recombines TRBV4-1 with TRBJ2-7; 8 bases line up with TRBD1. The CDR3 runs to 14 residues. V was clipped by 3 bases and J by 7 bases; unmatched bases: 8. Germline values: CDR1 MGHRA, CDR2 YSYEKL. The CDR3 DNA reads as TGCGCCAGCAGCCAGGACAGGGAACGTCGGGAGCAGTACTTC. Translating gives CASSQDRERREQYF.

The CDR3 loop is CASSDGGVVGEQYF. The CDR3 DNA is TGTGCCAGCAGTGATGGCGGGGTTGTGGGTGAGCAGTACTTC. V and J are TRBV6-1 and TRBJ2-7, with a weak D call TRBD2 (6 bases). The CDR3 is 14 residues long. Germline V lookup: CDR1 MNHNS, CDR2 SASEGT. V was pared by 3 bases and J by 7 bases, with 16 bases between.

V usage is TRBV6-6 and J usage is TRBJ1-5; D ambiguous. The CDR3 is made up of 15 amino acids. V was trimmed by 5 bases and J by 1 base, leaving 12 bases between them. Germline CDR1 and CDR2: MNHNY and SVGAGI (reference sequence). This CDR3 reads CASSAGRLSNQPQHF. In nucleotides, the CDR3 is TGTGCCAGCAGTGCCGGACGGCTAAGCAATCAGCCCCAGCATTTT.

About this clone itself: The junction shows a germline mismatch at one end, possibly a read error. This chain uses TRBV6-1 with TRBJ1-2; 8 nucleotides align to TRBD1. This CDR3 is 13 amino acids long. Germline V lookup: CDR1 MNHNS, CDR2 SASEGT. The CDR3 protein is CVTGGTANYGYTF. CDR3 DNA sequence: TGCGTAACAGGGGGAACAGCTAACTATGGCTACACCTTC.

The chain employs TRBV28 and TRBJ2-5; D is uncertain. The CDR3 consists of 11 residues. V lost 5 bases to trimming and J lost 5 bases, with 6 bases between them. Germline V gene lookup returns CDR1 MDHEN and CDR2 SYDVKM. The CDR3 spells CASSKEETQYF. In DNA, the CDR3 is TGTGCCAGCAGTAAGGAGGAGACCCAGTACTTC.

The genes are TRBV7-8 and TRBJ2-5; 9 bases line up with TRBD1. V was clipped by 0 bases and J by 6 bases; unmatched bases: 5. The V gene's germline CDR1 is SGHVS and CDR2 FQNEAQ. The CDR3 covers 15 residues. CDR3 nucleotide sequence: TGTGCCAGCAGCTTAGCGGAGGACAGGGGAAAGACCCAGTACTTC. Amino acids: CASSLAEDRGKTQYF.

This clone was recorded once. The chain has TRBV27 and TRBJ1-1; D call uncertain. CDR1 and CDR2 from the germline V gene are MNHEY and SMNVEV (reference sequence). Deletions cut 6 bases from V and 3 bases from J, with 14 bases between. This CDR3 is 14 amino acids long. The CDR3 sequence: CASSPEEQYTEAFF. The CDR3 region has the DNA TGTGCCAGCAGCCCCGAGGAACAGTACACTGAAGCTTTCTTT.

The chain recombines TRBV7-9 with TRBJ1-1, with D unresolved. Between the trimmed V and J ends, which lost 3 bases and 10 bases, there was a span of 15 bases. The CDR3 contains 13 residues. Germline CDR1 SEHNR, CDR2 FQNEAQ (reference sequence). For the CDR3, the DNA is TGTGCCAGCAGCTTCGGGAAGGCGGACCCAGCTTTCTTT. Amino acids: CASSFGKADPAFF.

J is TRBJ2-5 and V is TRBV18; a possible D gene is TRBD1 (7 bases). The ends were cut back, 5 bases at V and 1 base at J, with 11 bases in the middle. This CDR3 is built from 14 residues. Germline values: CDR1 KGHSH, CDR2 LQKENI. The chain's CDR3 is CASSAGQTQETQYF. CDR3 coding DNA: TGTGCCAGCTCAGCGGGACAGACCCAAGAGACCCAGTACTTC.

For the CDR3, the DNA is TGTGCCAGCTCACCTCAGGGGATCACCGGGGAGCTGTTTTTT. This codes for CASSPQGITGELFF. V is TRBV18 and J is TRBJ2-2; possible D gene TRBD1, 6 bases. Germline CDR1 KGHSH, CDR2 LQKENI. The CDR3 sequence is 14 residues long. With 3 bases removed from V and 4 bases from J, the gap between germline ends came to 9 bases.

This sequence joins TRBV21-1 and TRBJ2-2; no DNA check was done on the table's D call, TRBD1. TRBV21-1 is a pseudogene locus. The CDR3 is 19 residues long. The CDR3 loop is CASSKRYRGSLQFTGELFF. CDR3 DNA: TGTGCCAGCAGCAAGCGGTACAGGGGATCGCTTCAGTTCACCGGGGAGCTGTTTTTT.

V gene TRBV7-8 combines with J gene TRBJ2-7; TRBD2 might be the D (6 bases). The CDR3 covers 11 residues. CDR1 is SGHVS, CDR2 FQNEAQ, per germline. V was cut by 5 bases and J by 6 bases, with 8 bases left in between. The CDR3 spells CASSPGVEQYF. DNA of the CDR3: TGTGCCAGCAGCCCGGGGGTCGAGCAGTACTTC.

The chain employs TRBV7-9 and TRBJ1-3, with D tentatively TRBD1 (5 bases). V gave up 5 bases and J gave up 0 bases, with 8 bases separating them. The V gene's germline CDR1 is SEHNR and CDR2 FQNEAQ (reference sequence). This CDR3 contains 14 residues. CDR3 DNA: TGTGCCAGCAGCCTGACAGTCTCTGGAAACACCATATATTTT. As protein: CASSLTVSGNTIYF.

V and J are TRBV18 and TRBJ2-5; D is unresolved. The CDR3 extends over 14 amino acids. The germline V and J ends were trimmed by 6 bases and 2 bases, with 13 bases remaining between them. Per germline, CDR1 KGHSH and CDR2 LQKENI. The CDR3 sequence: CASSLLRIQETQYF. CDR3 sequence (DNA): TGTGCCAGCTCGCTTCTGAGAATACAAGAGACCCAGTACTTC.

The chain carries TRBV28 and TRBJ2-1, with TRBD1 matching over 8 bases. Germline V gives CDR1 MDHEN, CDR2 SYDVKM. CDR3 size: 15 residues. Losses at the gene ends were 5 bases for V and 8 bases for J; bases not matched to a gene: 11. CDR3: CASSPGDRSWDEQFF. CDR3 DNA sequence: TGTGCCAGCAGTCCCGGGGACAGGTCTTGGGATGAGCAGTTCTTC.

In DNA form, the CDR3 reads TGTGCCAGCAGCTTAACCCTAGCGGGGGGGAGTGAGCAGTTCTTC. It translates to CASSLTLAGGSEQFF. The chain has TRBV7-2 and TRBJ2-1, with 12 bases that match TRBD2. Germline assignment: CDR1 SGHTA and CDR2 FQGNSA. J was trimmed by 9 bases and V by 2 bases; bases with no gene match: 5. The CDR3 contains 15 residues.

The rearrangement uses TRBV19 and TRBJ1-1, with 8 bases identical to TRBD1. This CDR3 comprises 15 residues. Germline CDR1 LNHDA, CDR2 SQIVND (reference sequence). V gave up 3 bases and J gave up 2 bases; unmatched junction bases: 5. The CDR3 nucleotides read TGTGCCAGTAGTATGGACAGGGCTACCAACACTGAAGCTTTCTTT. It is translated as CASSMDRATNTEAFF.